These 2 T cell receptor beta chains share one sample of origin, sequenced in a study of T cells in women clearing cervical HPV infection. Here immunoSEQ multiplex PCR was the method, and the copy in TCRdb shows in-frame clones only, minus some. Recorded here are roughly 30,000 clones; the top ten clones represent 3.5% to 5%. The specimen was blood buffy coat. These receptors were obtained from a woman between 18 and 70 years old with a cervical HPV16 infection that either progressed to CIN3+ or cleared (not recorded which).

With regard to this clone: The CDR3 goes on 3 residues after the read ends, and that part is filled in from the germline J gene. The J gene is TRBJ1-1, the V gene TRBV20-1; D uncertain. The germline gives CDR1 DFQATT, CDR2 SNEGSKA (reference sequence). CDR3 length equals 16 residues. Trimming removed 3 bases from V and 3 bases from J, with 20 bases in between. The CDR3 is CSARGPPLQRDTEAFF. The covered CDR3 bases are TGCAGTGCTAGGGGTCCCCCCCTCCAAAGGGACACTGAA.

About this clone: The CDR3 end is not reached by the read, which stops 3 residues before it; the germline J gene fills it in. This chain links TRBV7-2 with TRBJ2-5; weak D call: TRBD2 (6 bases). V was pared by 1 base and J by 4 bases, with 13 bases between. Germline CDR1 reads SGHTA; CDR2 reads FQGNSA. This CDR3 has 15 amino acids. CDR3 region: CASSLGAGLRETQYF. The CDR3 DNA, read in part, is TGTGCCAGCAGCTTAGGGGCGGGGTTGAGAGAGACC.